These 28 T cell receptor beta chains share one sample of origin, sequenced in a study of blood T cells in healthy people across ages. The use of a sample-barcoded 5' primer and a J-beta primer mix characterized a second PCR of 7 to 11 cycles. One entry per CDR3 protein, called by TCRdb with MiXCR from the 5' RACE reads. This sample carries roughly 1.5 million distinct CDR3 sequences, less than 45% of them seen once, and the ten largest clones take approximately 4%. Sequencing used blood. The receptors derive from a woman between 18 and 29 years old in good health.

The CDR3 region is CASSSSSCGNQPQHF. The DNA for the CDR3 is TGTGCCAGCAGTTCATCCTCGTGTGGCAATCAGCCCCAGCATTTT. This chain links TRBV27 with TRBJ1-5; no clear D. V shed 4 bases and J shed 2 bases, with 12 bases lying between them. CDR3 size: 15 residues. Germline loops: CDR1 MNHEY, CDR2 SMNVEV (reference sequence).

This sequence joins TRBV4-3 and TRBJ2-7, with 7 bases lining up with TRBD2. The CDR3 loop spans 15 amino acids. Germline CDR1 reads LGHNA; CDR2 reads YSLEER. With 0 bases clipped from V and 3 bases from J, the junction kept 5 bases outside the gene matches. CDR3 in amino acids: CASSQESLADYEQYF. The CDR3 DNA reads as TGCGCCAGCAGCCAAGAGAGCCTAGCGGACTACGAGCAGTACTTC.

The V gene is TRBV28, the J gene TRBJ2-7; 9 positions agree with TRBD1. This CDR3 contains 13 residues. Germline V CDR1 and CDR2: MDHEN, SYDVKM. V lost 8 bases, J lost 5 bases, and 7 bases stayed unmatched. CDR3 sequence reads: CASGARDRDEQYF. The CDR3, as DNA: TGTGCCAGCGGTGCCCGGGACAGGGACGAGCAGTACTTC.

The chain joins TRBV6-5 to TRBJ2-5; 7 positions agree with TRBD2. Germline V lookup: CDR1 MNHEY, CDR2 SVGAGI. Trimming at V came to 1 base and at J to 3 bases, leaving 5 bases not matched to a gene. The CDR3 length is 15 residues. The CDR3 sequence is CASSYFGAGEETQYF. The CDR3 DNA reads as TGTGCCAGCAGTTACTTCGGCGCGGGGGAAGAGACCCAGTACTTC.

This clonotype was counted a few times. The rearrangement uses TRBV6-5 and TRBJ1-2; D is uncertain. CDR3 length: 13 amino acids. V shed 0 bases and J shed 6 bases, with 8 bases lying between them. From germline, CDR1 is MNHEY and CDR2 SVGAGI. Here the CDR3 reads CASSYSGYDGYTF. The CDR3 bases are TGTGCCAGCAGTTACTCAGGATACGATGGCTACACCTTC.

The V call is TRBV15, the J call TRBJ1-1, with TRBD1 matching 8 bases. From germline, CDR1 is LNHNV and CDR2 YYDKDF (reference sequence). The CDR3 totals 15 residues. The ends lost 0 bases at V and 1 base at J; junction bases unmatched: 1. CDR3 nucleotides: TGTGCCACCAGCAGAGACAGGGGGCCGAACACTGAAGCTTTCTTT. It specifies CATSRDRGPNTEAFF.

On this clonotype: An end of the junction differs from the germline gene, which may be a read error. This chain uses TRBV6-2 or TRBV6-3 with TRBJ2-5; a weak D match, TRBD2 (6 bases). The CDR3 sequence is 13 residues long. Looked up from germline, CDR1 is MNHEY and CDR2 is SVGEGT. This chain's CDR3 is CAGSLTSPNEQYF. The CDR3 DNA reads TGTGCCGGCAGTCTGACTAGTCCCAATGAGCAGTACTTC.

The V gene is TRBV21-1, the J gene TRBJ2-3; the table's D gene call, TRBD2, was not cross checked with the DNA. TRBV21-1 is recorded as a pseudogene. This CDR3 region has 16 residues. CDR3 in amino acids: CASSKKGERDTDTQYF. CDR3 nucleotides: TGTGCCAGCAGCAAAAAGGGTGAGCGGGACACAGATACGCAGTATTTT.

The chain has TRBV7-9 and TRBJ2-3; TRBD2 aligns across 11 bases. The CDR3 is 18 residues long. V shed 3 bases and J 3 bases; nucleotides not matched to a gene: 11. Germline CDR1 and CDR2: SEHNR and FQNEAQ (reference sequence). CDR3 sequence (DNA): TGTGCCAGCAGCTTTTCGTCCTATAGCGGGGGGGCAACAGATACGCAGTATTTT. It encodes CASSFSSYSGGATDTQYF.

The J gene is TRBJ1-2, the V gene TRBV12-3 or TRBV12-4, with D possibly TRBD1 on 5 matching bases. Deletions cut 4 bases from V and 8 bases from J, with 14 bases between. This CDR3 has 13 amino acids. The CDR3: CASSSDTYLGYTF. In DNA, the CDR3 is TGTGCCAGCAGTTCGGACACATATCTGGGCTACACCTTC.

DNA for the CDR3: TGTGCCAGCTTAAAGGGGCGGGGGGGGAACAATGAGCAGTTCTTC. It yields the protein CASLKGRGGNNEQFF. This chain uses TRBV7-2 with TRBJ2-1; TRBD2 agrees at 9 bases. Trimming removed 8 bases from V and 5 bases from J; junction bases left unmatched: 10. This CDR3 spans 15 amino acids. Germline V gene data show CDR1 as SGHTA and CDR2 as FQGNSA.

The rearrangement uses TRBV4-1 and TRBJ2-5, with TRBD2 identical over 7 bases. Judging by the DNA end, TRBJ2-7 fits better; the J call may be wrong. Per germline, CDR1 MGHRA and CDR2 YSYEKL. The CDR3 is 14 residues long. DNA of the CDR3: TGCGCCAGCAGCCCCTCGGGGGGTTTCCACGAGCAGTACTTC. This sequence encodes CASSPSGGFHEQYF.

V usage is TRBV7-3 and J usage is TRBJ2-7, with TRBD1 identical over 7 bases. V lost 5 bases to trimming and J lost 3 bases; unmatched junction nucleotides: 7. The germline CDR1 and CDR2 sequences are SGHTA and FQGTGA. The CDR3 has 14 amino acids. DNA of the CDR3: TGTGCCAGCAGCAAAGCCGGGACAGTCTACGAGCAGTACTTC. Encoded protein: CASSKAGTVYEQYF.

This clonotype was detected only a few times. The CDR3 DNA follows: TGTGCCAGTAGTATTGTAGCGGGGGGTTTAGATGAGCAGTTCTTC. This encodes CASSIVAGGLDEQFF. The chain has TRBV19 and TRBJ2-1, with 10 bases that match TRBD2. Unmatched junction bases numbered 7, after V lost 3 bases and J lost 8 bases. The CDR3 extends over 15 amino acids. The V gene's germline CDR1 is LNHDA and CDR2 SQIVND (reference sequence). The variable domain in full, completed from reference TRBV19 and TRBJ2-1, reads DGGITQSPKYLFRKEGQNVTLSCEQNLNHDAMYWYRQDPGQGLRLIYYSQIVNDFQKGDIAEGYSVSREKKESFPLTVTSAQKNPTAFYLCASSIVAGGLDEQFFGPGTRLTVL.

The rearrangement joins TRBV12-3 or TRBV12-4 to TRBJ2-7, with TRBD1 identical over 7 bases. The CDR3 is 15 residues long. V gave up 6 bases and J gave up 2 bases; unmatched junction bases: 10. The CDR3 DNA reads as TGTGCCAGCAGCCCTGGGACAGCGGCAGCCTACGAGCAGTACTTC. As protein: CASSPGTAAAYEQYF.

This sequence joins TRBV7-2 and TRBJ1-5; TRBD1 agrees at 7 bases. J gave up 7 bases and V 5 bases, and 8 bases lay outside the gene matches. The CDR3 extends over 14 amino acids. Germline V gives CDR1 SGHTA, CDR2 FQGNSA. The CDR3 region has the DNA TGTGCCAGCAGCACCCACAGGGGCGGGCAGCCCCAGCATTTT. Its protein is CASSTHRGGQPQHF. The complete variable domain, with remaining parts taken from reference TRBV7-2 and TRBJ1-5, reads GAGVSQSPSNKVTEKGKDVELRCDPISGHTALYWYRQSLGQGLEFLIYFQGNSAPDKSGLPSDRFSAERTGGSVSTLTIQRTQQEDSAVYLCASSTHRGGQPQHFGDGTRLSIL.

The chain is built from TRBV6-2 or TRBV6-3 and TRBJ2-1; D possibly matches TRBD1 or TRBD2 (5 bases each). This CDR3 comprises 16 residues. The V end was cut by 9 bases, the J end by 4 bases, with 22 bases between. CDR1 and CDR2 from the germline V gene are MNHEY and SVGEGT. The CDR3 region is CASSNEGVPGYNEQFF. For the CDR3, the DNA is TGTGCCAGTTCAAATGAAGGGGTCCCGGGATACAATGAGCAGTTCTTC.

With respect to this clonotype: A read error may account for a junction end that differs from germline. The chain carries TRBV5-1 and TRBJ1-6; no firm D call. The CDR3 contains 14 residues. CDR1 is SGHRS and CDR2 is YFSETQ in the germline V gene. CDR3 nucleotide sequence: TGTGCCAGCAGTCTTGGAGAAATAAATTCACCCCTCCACTTT. Encoded protein: CASSLGEINSPLHF.

This clonotype was counted a few times. The V call is TRBV3-1, the J call TRBJ2-5; D unclear. Germline assignment: CDR1 LGHDT and CDR2 YNNKEL (reference sequence). V shed 4 bases and J shed 4 bases, with 16 bases lying between them. The CDR3 has 15 amino acids. CDR3 loop: CASSPPNKSPETQYF. In DNA form, the CDR3 reads TGTGCCAGCAGCCCCCCCAACAAATCCCCAGAGACCCAGTACTTC.

This chain links TRBV11-2 with TRBJ1-1; 7 bases align to TRBD1. This CDR3 is 18 amino acids long. The germline CDR1 and CDR2 sequences are SGHAT and FQNNGV. V lost 7 bases and J lost 3; bases outside the gene matches: 20. CDR3 sequence: CASTSIRGISSYDTEAFF. Written as DNA, the CDR3 is TGTGCCAGCACCTCCATCAGGGGGATCTCTTCTTACGACACTGAAGCTTTCTTT.

Turning to this clonotype: The junction departs from the called germline gene at one end, perhaps through a read error. This chain connects TRBV4-3 to TRBJ2-4; 7 bases align to TRBD2. Germline V gene lookup returns CDR1 LGHNA and CDR2 YSLEER. The CDR3 runs 14 residues. The CDR3 DNA reads TGCGCCAGCAGCAATAGACTAGCCAAAAACATTCGGTACTTC. Its translation is CASSNRLAKNIRYF.

In this sample, this clonotype turned up once. An end of the junction does not agree with germline; a read error may underlie this. V usage is TRBV12-3 or TRBV12-4 and J usage is TRBJ2-5; D might be TRBD1 (5 bases). The CDR3 is 16 residues long. CDR3 DNA: TGTGCCGGCAGCTTGACAGCGTTCTCACTTGGGGAGACCCAGTACTTC. Translating gives CAGSLTAFSLGETQYF.

The sample holds many counts of this clonotype. The chain recombines TRBV6-5 with TRBJ2-4, with D uncertain. V was pared by 6 bases and J by 0 bases, with 12 bases between. This CDR3 region has 15 residues. Germline V gene data show CDR1 as MNHEY and CDR2 as SVGAGI. This CDR3 reads CASSLTTGAKNIQYF. DNA of the CDR3: TGTGCCAGCAGCCTTACGACGGGAGCCAAAAACATTCAGTACTTC.

This clonotype was detected only a few times. This rearrangement joins TRBV7-2 to TRBJ2-3; 13 bases map to TRBD2. CDR3 length equals 18 residues. J gave up 5 bases and V 1 base, and 9 bases lay outside the gene matches. CDR1 is SGHTA, CDR2 FQGNSA, per germline. CDR3 region: CASSLDPLTSGGGDTQYF. CDR3 nucleotides: TGTGCCAGCAGCTTAGACCCCCTAACTAGCGGGGGGGGAGATACGCAGTATTTT.

This rearrangement joins TRBV30 to TRBJ2-1, with 9 bases matching TRBD1. The closer fit of TRBJ2-7 to the DNA end suggests the J call may be wrong. This CDR3 spans 13 amino acids. Germline CDR1 GTSNPN, CDR2 SVGIG (reference sequence). The CDR3 nucleotides read TGTGCCTGGAGTCTACAGGGGGCGGACGAGCAGTACTTC. It encodes CAWSLQGADEQYF.

This clonotype was seen a few times. The chain is built from TRBV12-3 or TRBV12-4 and TRBJ2-3; possible D gene TRBD1, 6 bases. This CDR3 contains 16 residues. V dropped 5 bases and J dropped 5 bases, with 20 bases sitting between them. The CDR3 DNA sequence: TGTGCCAGCAGTCCCCAGTTGTTAGCGACAGGAGATACGCAGTATTTT. It translates to CASSPQLLATGDTQYF.

The chain is built from TRBV28 and TRBJ2-5; D assignment may be TRBD1 or TRBD2 (5 bases each). Trimming cost V 6 bases and J 2 bases, with 16 bases left between them. Germline values: CDR1 MDHEN, CDR2 SYDVKM. The CDR3 runs 15 residues. CDR3 residues: CASSFYVGDQETQYF. For the CDR3, the DNA is TGTGCCAGCAGCTTCTATGTGGGGGATCAAGAGACCCAGTACTTC. The full variable domain, its missing parts supplied by reference TRBV28 and TRBJ2-5, is DVKVTQSSRYLVKRTGEKVFLECVQDMDHENMFWYRQDPGLGLRLIYFSYDVKMKEKGDIPEGYSVSREKKERFSLILESASTNQTSMYLCASSFYVGDQETQYFGPGTRLLVL.

V gene TRBV19 combines with J gene TRBJ1-5; D gene unclear. CDR3 size: 13 residues. V was pared by 3 bases and J by 6 bases, with 9 bases between. Per germline, CDR1 LNHDA and CDR2 SQIVND (reference sequence). DNA for the CDR3: TGTGCCAGTAGTATTAGCATGGTTCAGCCCCAGCATTTT. Its translation is CASSISMVQPQHF.